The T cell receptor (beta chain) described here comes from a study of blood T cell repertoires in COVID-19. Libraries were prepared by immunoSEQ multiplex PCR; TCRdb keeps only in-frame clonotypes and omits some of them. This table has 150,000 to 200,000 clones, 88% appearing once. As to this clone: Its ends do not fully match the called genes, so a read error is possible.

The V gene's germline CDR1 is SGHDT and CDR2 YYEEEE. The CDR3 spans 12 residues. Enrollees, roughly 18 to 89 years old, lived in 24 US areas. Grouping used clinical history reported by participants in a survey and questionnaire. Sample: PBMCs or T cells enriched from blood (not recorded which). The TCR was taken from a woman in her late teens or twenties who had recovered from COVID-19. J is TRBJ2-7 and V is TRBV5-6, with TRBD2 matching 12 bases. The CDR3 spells CASSLGLAGNSF. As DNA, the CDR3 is TGTGCCAGCAGCCTGGGACTAGCGGGTAATTCTTTC.